The entry below gives a single T cell receptor beta chain sequence along with its context. This specimen comes from a study of cytomegalovirus exposure and HLA in healthy donors. Germline V gene lookup returns CDR1 SQVTM and CDR2 ANQGSEA. CDR3 size: 14 residues. The V and J ends lost 4 bases and 0 bases, in that order; junction bases with no gene match: 6. Profiling relied on immunoSEQ multiplex PCR, and the TCRdb table lists in-frame clones only, not all of them. The sample holds roughly 80,000 clones; about 94% are singletons and the top ten take over 2%. The sample taken for sequencing was PBMCs. The receptor's source is a woman aged 18-35 years in good health and CMV-seronegative. J is TRBJ2-7 and V is TRBV29-1, with TRBD2 matching over 7 bases. The CDR3 loop is CSVVGGDLSYEQYF. The CDR3 DNA reads as TGCAGCGTTGTTGGGGGGGATCTCTCCTACGAGCAGTACTTC.